These T cell receptor beta chains were read from a single sample in a study of cytomegalovirus exposure and HLA in healthy donors. TCRdb keeps only in-frame clones here, not all; method: immunoSEQ multiplex PCR. This sample has roughly 200,000 clones, with 77% found just once. The sequenced sample consisted of PBMCs. The receptors stem from a woman aged 60-75 years in good health and CMV-seropositive. Both conserved end residues are trimmed from each CDR3. Clone size is given for some rows only: seen once, a few or many times, or a class if the clone is expanded.

length,J,V,size,CDR3
12,TRBJ1-1,TRBV28,NA,ASSWATVNTEAF
13,TRBJ1-2,TRBV2,once,ASSESRTRADGYT
13,TRBJ2-1,TRBV7-9,NA,ASSGTSGRAHEQF
12,TRBJ1-1,TRBV5-1,NA,ASSFSFLNTEAF
11,TRBJ1-1,TRBV28,NA,ASSLEWETEAF
11,TRBJ2-5,TRBV29-1,NA,SAPIAGGETQY
13,TRBJ2-7,TRBV6-1,NA,ASSEISGTVEEQY
13,TRBJ2-1,TRBV6-5,NA,ASSSLAGKWNEQF
14,TRBJ2-2,TRBV5-1,NA,ASSSVTGGDTGELF
13,TRBJ1-1,TRBV6-5,NA,ASSYAIDGETEAF
13,TRBJ1-2,TRBV5-3,NA,ARSFHQGKGYGYT
13,TRBJ2-7,TRBV6-5,NA,ASSSAGTRTYEQY
13,TRBJ2-2,TRBV5-1,NA,ASSLGTSGTGELF
13,TRBJ2-1,TRBV5-1,few,ASSGGDRPYNEQF
13,TRBJ2-7,TRBV5-4,few,ASSFNRASSYEQY
12,TRBJ2-7,TRBV4-3,once,ASSPRTGSYEQY
14,TRBJ1-4,TRBV5-1,NA,ASSQGGRHRGEKLF
10,TRBJ1-2,TRBV30,NA,AWKGGAPGYT
14,TRBJ2-1,TRBV19,NA,ASSIVGTGVYNEQF
13,TRBJ2-1,TRBV28,once,ASLQGGQVYNEQF
11,TRBJ1-2,TRBV29-1,NA,SVVGGANYGYT
14,TRBJ2-3,TRBV4-1,NA,ASSQVRLVRADTQY
13,TRBJ2-7,TRBV5-4,NA,ASSLGLAGVGEQY
13,TRBJ2-6,TRBV7-9,few,ASSSPRSGANVLT
13,TRBJ1-2,TRBV6-5,NA,ASRPGRGDVYGYT
16,TRBJ2-3,TRBV7-8,NA,ASSLVIAGGLGTDTQY
15,TRBJ2-7,TRBV2,NA,ASSGQGARGLSYEQY
14,TRBJ2-1,TRBV7-2,NA,ASSLGLAATYNEQF